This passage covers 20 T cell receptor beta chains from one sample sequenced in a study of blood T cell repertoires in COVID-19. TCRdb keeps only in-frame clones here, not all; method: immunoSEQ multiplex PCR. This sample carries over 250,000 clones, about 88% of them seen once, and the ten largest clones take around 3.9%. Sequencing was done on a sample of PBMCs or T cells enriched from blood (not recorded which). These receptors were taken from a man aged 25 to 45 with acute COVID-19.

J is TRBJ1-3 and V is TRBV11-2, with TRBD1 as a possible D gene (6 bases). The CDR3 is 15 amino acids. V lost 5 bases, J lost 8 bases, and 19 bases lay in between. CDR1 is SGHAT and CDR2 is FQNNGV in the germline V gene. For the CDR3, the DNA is TGTGCCAGCAGCCCTGCGACAGGACGTTGGGACACCATATATTTT. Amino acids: CASSPATGRWDTIYF.

CDR3 DNA: TGTGCCAGCAGCTTAGTCGCAACTAGCGGGAGTTCTCACGAGCAGTACGTC. Translated: CASSLVATSGSSHEQYV. The rearrangement joins TRBV7-8 to TRBJ2-7; 11 bases line up with TRBD2. Trimming removed 1 base from V and 5 bases from J; junction bases left unmatched: 10. The germline V gene encodes CDR1 SGHVS and CDR2 FQNEAQ. This CDR3 contains 17 residues.

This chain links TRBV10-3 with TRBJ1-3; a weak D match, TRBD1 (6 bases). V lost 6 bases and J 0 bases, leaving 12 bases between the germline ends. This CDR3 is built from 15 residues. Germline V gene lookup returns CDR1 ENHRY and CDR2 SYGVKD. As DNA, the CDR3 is TGTGCCATCAGGCGGACAGCAAGCTCTGGAAACACCATATATTTT. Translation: CAIRRTASSGNTIYF.

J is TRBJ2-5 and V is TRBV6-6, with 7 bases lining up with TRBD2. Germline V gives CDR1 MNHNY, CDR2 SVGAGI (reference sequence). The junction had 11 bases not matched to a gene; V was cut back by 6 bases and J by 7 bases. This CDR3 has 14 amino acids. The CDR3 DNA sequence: TGTGCCAGCAGCCGCGACCAGTGGGAGGGGACCCAGTACTTC. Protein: CASSRDQWEGTQYF.

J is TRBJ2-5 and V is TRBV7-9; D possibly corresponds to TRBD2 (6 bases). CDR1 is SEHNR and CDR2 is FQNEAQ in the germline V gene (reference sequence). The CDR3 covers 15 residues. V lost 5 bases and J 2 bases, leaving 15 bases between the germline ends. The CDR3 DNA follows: TGTGCCAGCAGCCAGGGACTCCAAGATCAAGAGACCCAGTACTTC. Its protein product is CASSQGLQDQETQYF. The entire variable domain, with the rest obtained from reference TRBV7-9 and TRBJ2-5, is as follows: DTGVSQNPRHKITKRGQNVTFRCDPISEHNRLYWYRQTLGQGPEFLTYFQNEAQLEKSRLLSDRFSAERPKGSFSTLEIQRTEQGDSAMYLCASSQGLQDQETQYFGPGTRLLVL.

CDR3 loop: CASSIPRGWGANYGYTF. For the CDR3, the DNA is TGTGCCAGTAGTATTCCCCGCGGGTGGGGAGCTAACTATGGCTACACCTTC. This sequence joins TRBV19 and TRBJ1-2; D not certain. The V end lost 3 bases, the J end lost 0 bases, and 17 bases lay between the germline ends. This CDR3 is 17 amino acids long. Germline-derived CDR1 and CDR2 are LNHDA and SQIVND (reference sequence).

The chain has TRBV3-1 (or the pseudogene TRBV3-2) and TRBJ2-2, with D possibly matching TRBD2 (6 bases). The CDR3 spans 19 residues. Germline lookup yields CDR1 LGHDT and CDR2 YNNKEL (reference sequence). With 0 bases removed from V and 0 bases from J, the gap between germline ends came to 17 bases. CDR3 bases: TGTGCCAGCAGCCAAGAAGGCTGGGGCGGGGCGACGAACACCGGGGAGCTGTTTTTT. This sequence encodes CASSQEGWGGATNTGELFF.

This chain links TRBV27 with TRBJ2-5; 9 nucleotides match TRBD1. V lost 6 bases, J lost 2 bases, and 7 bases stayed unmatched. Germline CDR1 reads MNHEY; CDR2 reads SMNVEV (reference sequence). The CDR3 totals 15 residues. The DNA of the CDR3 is TGTGCCAGCAGGGCTCGGGACAGGGCGCAAGAGACCCAGTACTTC. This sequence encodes CASRARDRAQETQYF.

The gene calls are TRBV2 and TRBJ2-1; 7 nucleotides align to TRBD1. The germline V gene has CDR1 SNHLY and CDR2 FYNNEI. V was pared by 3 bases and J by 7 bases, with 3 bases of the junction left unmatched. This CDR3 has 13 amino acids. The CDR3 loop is CASSDGQVNEQFF. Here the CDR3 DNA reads TGTGCCAGCAGTGATGGACAGGTGAATGAGCAGTTCTTC.

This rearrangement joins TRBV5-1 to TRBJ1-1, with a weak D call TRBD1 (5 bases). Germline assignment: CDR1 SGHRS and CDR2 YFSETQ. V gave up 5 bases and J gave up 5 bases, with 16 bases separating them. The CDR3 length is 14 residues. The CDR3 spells CASSSGSLRTEAFF. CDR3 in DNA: TGCGCCAGCAGTTCAGGGTCCTTGCGGACTGAAGCTTTCTTT.

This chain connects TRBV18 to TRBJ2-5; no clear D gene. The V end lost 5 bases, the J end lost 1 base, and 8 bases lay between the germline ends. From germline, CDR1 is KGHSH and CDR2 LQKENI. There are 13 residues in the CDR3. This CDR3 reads CASSMSLQETQYF. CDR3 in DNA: TGTGCCAGCTCAATGTCACTCCAAGAGACCCAGTACTTC.

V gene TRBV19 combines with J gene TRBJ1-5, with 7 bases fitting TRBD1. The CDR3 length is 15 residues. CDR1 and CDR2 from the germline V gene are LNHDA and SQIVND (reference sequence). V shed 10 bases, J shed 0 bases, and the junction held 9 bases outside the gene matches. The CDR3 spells CATDLGQISNQPQHF. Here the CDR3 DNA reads TGTGCCACCGACTTGGGACAGATTAGCAATCAGCCCCAGCATTTT.

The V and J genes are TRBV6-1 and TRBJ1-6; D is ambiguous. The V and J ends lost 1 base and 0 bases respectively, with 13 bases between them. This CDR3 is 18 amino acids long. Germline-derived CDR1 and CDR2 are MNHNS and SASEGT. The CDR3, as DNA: TGTGCCAGCAGTGAAGAGCGGTCAAGGAGCTCCTATAATTCACCCCTCCACTTT. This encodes CASSEERSRSSYNSPLHF.

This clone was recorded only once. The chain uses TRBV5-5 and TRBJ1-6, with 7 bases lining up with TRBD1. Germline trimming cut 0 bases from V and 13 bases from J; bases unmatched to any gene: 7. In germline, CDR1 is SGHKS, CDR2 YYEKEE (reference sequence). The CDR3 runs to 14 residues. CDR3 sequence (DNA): TGTGCCAGCAGCTTGGGCCAGGGGGAGATCCCCCTCCACTTT. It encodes CASSLGQGEIPLHF.

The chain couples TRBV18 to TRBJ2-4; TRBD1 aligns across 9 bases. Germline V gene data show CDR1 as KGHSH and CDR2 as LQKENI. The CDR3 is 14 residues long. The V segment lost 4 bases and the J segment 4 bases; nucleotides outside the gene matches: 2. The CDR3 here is CASSLGQGKNIQYF. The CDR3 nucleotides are TGTGCCAGCTCACTAGGACAGGGGAAAAACATTCAGTACTTC.

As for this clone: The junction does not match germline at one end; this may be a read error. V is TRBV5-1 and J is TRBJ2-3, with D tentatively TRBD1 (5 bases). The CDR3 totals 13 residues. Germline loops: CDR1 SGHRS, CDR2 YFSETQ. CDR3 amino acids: CASSPQGTDTQYF. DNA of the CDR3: TGTGCCAGCAGCCCCCAGGGTACAGATACGCAGTATTTT.

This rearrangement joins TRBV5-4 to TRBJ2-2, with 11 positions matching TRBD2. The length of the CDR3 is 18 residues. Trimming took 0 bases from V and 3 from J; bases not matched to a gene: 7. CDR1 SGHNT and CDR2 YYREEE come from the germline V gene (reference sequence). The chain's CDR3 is CASSLERLAGGYTGELFF. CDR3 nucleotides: TGTGCCAGCAGCTTGGAACGGCTAGCGGGGGGATACACCGGGGAGCTGTTTTTT.

The CDR3 sequence: CASSRGGSNVETQYF. The CDR3 DNA reads TGTGCCAGCAGCCGAGGCGGGAGCAATGTAGAGACCCAGTACTTC. The V call is TRBV7-8, the J call TRBJ2-5; 7 positions match TRBD2. The length of the CDR3 is 15 residues. The germline V gene encodes CDR1 SGHVS and CDR2 FQNEAQ. The V and J ends lost 5 bases and 4 bases, in that order; junction bases with no gene match: 10.

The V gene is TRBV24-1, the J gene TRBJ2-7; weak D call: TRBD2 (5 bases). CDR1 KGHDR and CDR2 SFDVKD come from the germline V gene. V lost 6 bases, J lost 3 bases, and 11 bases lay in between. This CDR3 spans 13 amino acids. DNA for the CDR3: TGTGCCACCAGTCGATTGAGGGTCTACGAGCAGTACGTC. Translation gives CATSRLRVYEQYV.

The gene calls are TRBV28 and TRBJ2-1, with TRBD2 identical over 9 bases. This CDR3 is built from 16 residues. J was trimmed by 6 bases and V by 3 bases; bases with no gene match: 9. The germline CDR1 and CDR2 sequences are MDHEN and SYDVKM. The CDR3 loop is CASSLVWLAGSNEQFF. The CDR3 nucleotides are TGTGCCAGCAGTTTGGTCTGGCTAGCGGGATCCAATGAGCAGTTCTTC.